Each of the 11 T cell receptor beta chains below was sequenced from the same sample in a study of blood T cell repertoires in COVID-19. Sequencing used immunoSEQ multiplex PCR; TCRdb keeps in-frame clones, though not all of them. The sample lists tens of thousands of clones; roughly 77% were seen once. Sequenced sample: peripheral blood. The receptors derive from a woman in her seventies with acute or convalescent COVID-19.

In its sample, this clone was seen many times. This sequence joins TRBV18 and TRBJ2-2; a weak D match, TRBD1 (5 bases). Germline-derived CDR1 and CDR2 are KGHSH and LQKENI. The CDR3 runs to 15 residues. Trimming took 3 bases from V and 5 from J, leaving 13 bases between them. The CDR3 DNA sequence: TGTGCCAGCTCACCCGTCCAGGGTGGTACCGGGGAGCTGTTTTTT. This codes for CASSPVQGGTGELFF.

The CDR3 here is CASSTTPQGVRPQHF. The CDR3 bases are TGTGCCAGCAGCACCACCCCACAGGGGGTGAGGCCCCAGCATTTT. The chain has TRBV28 and TRBJ1-5, with 8 bases fitting TRBD1. Germline lookup yields CDR1 MDHEN and CDR2 SYDVKM. Germline trimming cut 6 bases from V and 9 bases from J; bases unmatched to any gene: 13. This CDR3 has 15 amino acids.

The CDR3 region is CASSPPGRAGGEQYF. The CDR3, as DNA: TGTGCCAGCAGCCCTCCCGGTCGGGCCGGGGGCGAGCAGTACTTC. V gene TRBV28 combines with J gene TRBJ2-7; TRBD2 is a possible D gene (6 bases). From germline, CDR1 is MDHEN and CDR2 SYDVKM. This CDR3 has 15 amino acids. The V and J ends lost 6 bases and 6 bases respectively, with 21 bases between them.

V is TRBV6-2 or TRBV6-3 and J is TRBJ2-3; no reliable D call. The CDR3 spans 13 residues. With 2 bases removed from V and 1 base from J, the gap between germline ends came to 4 bases. Per the germline V gene, CDR1 is MNHEY and CDR2 is SVGEGT. The DNA of the CDR3 is TGTGCCAGCAGTTACCCAGGCACAGATACGCAGTATTTT. It yields the protein CASSYPGTDTQYF.

This clone has a handful of counts. The rearrangement joins TRBV6-2 or TRBV6-3 to TRBJ2-7, with a tentative D call TRBD2 (6 bases). The V end was cut by 6 bases, the J end by 3 bases, with 15 bases between. Germline lookup yields CDR1 MNHEY and CDR2 SVGEGT. The CDR3 runs 14 residues. CDR3 in amino acids: CASSKYPGLYEQYF. The CDR3 bases are TGTGCCAGCAGCAAATATCCGGGACTCTACGAGCAGTACTTC.

V gene TRBV9 combines with J gene TRBJ1-5; D is uncertain. The CDR3 loop spans 14 amino acids. With 0 bases removed from V and 2 bases from J, the gap between germline ends came to 6 bases. The germline CDR1 and CDR2 sequences are SGDLS and YYNGEE. The CDR3 loop reads CASSVGNGNQPQHF. For the CDR3, the DNA is TGTGCCAGCAGCGTAGGTAATGGCAATCAGCCCCAGCATTTT.

The chain combines TRBV6-2 or TRBV6-3 with TRBJ2-2, with D possibly being TRBD2 (5 bases). Per the germline V gene, CDR1 is MNHEY and CDR2 is SVGEGT. V lost 8 bases and J 4 bases, leaving 14 bases between the germline ends. The CDR3 contains 14 residues. The CDR3 sequence is CASCPLGGTGELFF. CDR3 DNA: TGTGCCAGCTGCCCCCTCGGAGGCACCGGGGAGCTGTTTTTT.

V usage is TRBV5-1 and J usage is TRBJ1-5, with 9 bases aligning to TRBD1. The CDR3 has 15 amino acids. V dropped 0 bases and J dropped 4; count of bases not matched to a gene: 2. The germline V gene has CDR1 SGHRS and CDR2 YFSETQ. CDR3 in amino acids: CASSLGTGANQPQHF. Written as DNA, the CDR3 is TGCGCCAGCAGCTTGGGGACAGGGGCTAATCAGCCCCAGCATTTT.

The chain has TRBV7-3 and TRBJ2-2; possibly TRBD1 for D (6 bases). The germline V and J ends were trimmed by 2 bases and 2 bases, with 9 bases remaining between them. From germline, CDR1 is SGHTA and CDR2 FQGTGA. The CDR3 is 15 residues long. Here the CDR3 DNA reads TGTGCCAGCAGCTTAGGACAGATTAACACCGGGGAGCTGTTTTTT. Its protein is CASSLGQINTGELFF.

The rearrangement links TRBV5-6 to TRBJ1-5; 11 bases line up with TRBD1. V was clipped by 3 bases and J by 1 base; unmatched bases: 6. Germline V CDR1 and CDR2: SGHDT, YYEEEE. CDR3 size: 17 residues. CDR3 DNA: TGTGCCAGCAGCTCTCGGACAGGGGGCTTAAGCAATCAGCCCCAGCATTTT. This sequence encodes CASSSRTGGLSNQPQHF.

J is TRBJ1-1 and V is TRBV7-2; D is possibly TRBD1 (6 bases). This CDR3 region has 15 residues. CDR1 is SGHTA and CDR2 is FQGNSA in the germline V gene. V lost 3 bases and J 1 base, leaving 12 bases between the germline ends. The CDR3 coding sequence is TGTGCCAGCAGCTTGTCACAGGGTGCGAACACTGAAGCTTTCTTT. It yields the protein CASSLSQGANTEAFF.